This entry lists 16 T cell receptor beta chains sequenced from one sample in a study of regulatory T cells in long-lasting Graves disease. Libraries of TCR beta came from iRepertoire HTBI primers plus Arm-PCR of CDR3 regions. TCRdb processed the multiplex PCR reads anew with MiXCR; each CDR3 protein has one entry. The sample consists of approximately 690,000 distinct CDR3 sequences, 30% of them appearing once. Sample time point: persistent/refractory GD, antithyroid drugs over 5 years with positive TRAb. Construction of the TCR library relied on RNA isolated from PBMCs. The sequencing here drew on peripheral blood mononuclear cells (PBMCs), taken when the disease was refractory, from a patient treated with antithyroid drugs. All receptors derive from a female donor with Graves disease.

On this clonotype: The junction differs from germline at one of its ends, possibly a read error. This chain uses TRBV7-9 with TRBJ1-5, with D perhaps matching TRBD1 (5 bases). Looked up from germline, CDR1 is SEHNR and CDR2 is FQNEAQ (reference sequence). This CDR3 region has 15 residues. CDR3 sequence reads: CASSLSWDQNRPQHF. The CDR3 nucleotides read TGTGCCAGCAGCCTATCCTGGGACCAAAATCGGCCCCAGCATTTT.

This chain connects TRBV10-3 to TRBJ1-1, with D tentatively TRBD1 (5 bases). Germline V gene sequence: CDR1 ENHRY, CDR2 SYGVKD. The CDR3 is made up of 14 amino acids. Trimming took off 6 bases at V and 5 bases at J, with 16 bases between the two ends. The CDR3 here is CAISKKGSETEAFF. For the CDR3, the DNA is TGTGCCATCAGCAAGAAGGGGTCGGAGACTGAAGCTTTCTTT.

This clonotype was seen ten or more times. The chain has TRBV7-2 and TRBJ2-7; TRBD2 aligns across 11 bases. Germline assignment: CDR1 SGHTA and CDR2 FQGNSA. The CDR3 runs to 15 residues. After removal of 5 bases from V and 5 bases from J, the junction contained 8 bases not matched to a gene. The CDR3 is CASSGLAGGLDEQYF. Here the CDR3 DNA reads TGTGCCAGCAGCGGTCTAGCGGGAGGACTTGACGAGCAGTACTTC.

The rearrangement links TRBV6-1 to TRBJ1-5; D is undetermined. The CDR3 covers 16 residues. The V end lost 4 bases, the J end lost 0 bases, and 13 bases lay between the germline ends. From germline, CDR1 is MNHNS and CDR2 SASEGT. For the CDR3, the DNA is TGTGCCAGCAGTGGGTCAGAGGTTTCTAGCAATCAGCCCCAGCATTTT. Its protein product is CASSGSEVSSNQPQHF.

This chain joins TRBV5-1 and TRBJ1-2, with no clear D. The V gene's germline CDR1 is SGHRS and CDR2 YFSETQ. This CDR3 region has 14 residues. Trimming removed 0 bases from V and 1 base from J, with 7 bases in between. CDR3 nucleotides: TGCGCCAGCAGCTTGGATCCGGGTAACTATGGCTACACCTTC. Protein product: CASSLDPGNYGYTF.

Points on this clonotype: A much more abundant neighbour one base away suggests this may be a read error. V gene TRBV6-2 or TRBV6-3 combines with J gene TRBJ1-1; TRBD1 might be the D (5 bases). The CDR3 contains 12 residues. The V gene's germline CDR1 is MNHEY and CDR2 SVGEGT. V gave up 2 bases and J gave up 6 bases, with 7 bases separating them. Here the CDR3 DNA reads TGTGCCAGCAGTTACAGGGGCTCTGAAGCTTTCTTT. It is translated as CASSYRGSEAFF.

V and J are TRBV29-1 and TRBJ1-1; D remains unclear. Germline lookup yields CDR1 SQVTM and CDR2 ANQGSEA. V lost 6 bases and J 0 bases, leaving 8 bases between the germline ends. The CDR3 consists of 12 residues. CDR3 protein: CSVTTMNTEAFF. The CDR3 nucleotides read TGCAGCGTCACGACTATGAACACTGAAGCTTTCTTT.

This sequence joins TRBV6-5 and TRBJ1-1; a possible D gene is TRBD1 (5 bases). Germline assignment: CDR1 MNHEY and CDR2 SVGAGI. The CDR3 totals 11 residues. V lost 4 bases and J lost 8, with 8 bases in between. Written as DNA, the CDR3 is TGTGCCAGCAGTTCCGGGGGGGAAGCTTTCTTT. Translated: CASSSGGEAFF.

Only a few counts were recorded for this clonotype. The J gene is TRBJ1-2, the V gene TRBV19, with D perhaps matching TRBD1 (5 bases). With 5 bases removed from V and 0 bases from J, the gap between germline ends came to 16 bases. Germline V CDR1 and CDR2: LNHDA, SQIVND (reference sequence). There are 16 residues in the CDR3. This CDR3 is CASSRAKGDSNYGYTF. In DNA, the CDR3 is TGTGCCAGTAGTCGAGCAAAAGGGGATTCTAACTATGGCTACACCTTC.

The genes are TRBV7-9 and TRBJ2-4; D perhaps matches TRBD2 (6 bases). This CDR3 has 15 residues. Germline V lookup: CDR1 SEHNR, CDR2 FQNEAQ (reference sequence). Trimming removed 5 bases at V and 0 bases at J, with 11 bases between. DNA for the CDR3: TGTGCCAGCAGCCCCGGGAGCCGAGCCAAAAACATTCAGTACTTC. This translates into CASSPGSRAKNIQYF.

This clonotype was seen just once. This may stem from a read error, because a much larger clone lies one nucleotide away. V is TRBV28 and J is TRBJ1-1, with 7 nucleotides matching TRBD1. Germline V gene lookup returns CDR1 MDHEN and CDR2 SYDVKM. CDR3 size: 13 residues. The CDR3 reads CASSVTGKAEALF. In DNA form, the CDR3 reads TGTGCCAGCAGTGTGACAGGGAAGGCTGAAGCTCTCTTT.

This clonotype was seen only once. The CDR3 does not close with the conserved phenylalanine or tryptophan, likely indicating a read error. The chain recombines TRBV11-2 with TRBJ1-1, with D possibly TRBD1 on 5 matching bases. This CDR3 has 14 residues. Trimming took off 0 bases at V and 4 bases at J, with 9 bases between the two ends. CDR1 is SGHAT, CDR2 FQNNGV, per germline. The CDR3 bases are TGTGCCAGCAGCTTAGATCCAGGGACCACTGAAGCTTTCCTT. It specifies CASSLDPGTTEAFL.

This clonotype was recorded at least ten times. The chain links TRBV20-1 to TRBJ1-1; D possibly corresponds to TRBD1 (5 bases). Trimming stripped 1 base from V and 9 bases from J, with 12 bases between. CDR1 is DFQATT and CDR2 is SNEGSKA in the germline V gene (reference sequence). The CDR3 has 12 amino acids. The CDR3: CSARGGTGKAFF. The CDR3 DNA is TGCAGTGCTAGAGGCGGGACTGGAAAAGCTTTCTTT.

The V call is TRBV11-2, the J call TRBJ2-7, with TRBD2 matching 11 bases. V lost 1 base, J lost 1 base, and 6 bases stayed unmatched. This CDR3 comprises 17 residues. The germline V gene encodes CDR1 SGHAT and CDR2 FQNNGV. The CDR3 loop reads CASSLGPSGRTSYEQYF. CDR3 DNA: TGTGCCAGCAGCTTAGGTCCTAGCGGGAGGACTTCCTACGAGCAGTACTTC.

CDR3 nucleotide sequence: TGTGCCAGCAGCGGGGGTCGGGGCGGGTATGATGGCTACACCTTC. Residues: CASSGGRGGYDGYTF. This chain uses TRBV5-5 with TRBJ1-2; D perhaps matches TRBD1 (5 bases). This CDR3 comprises 15 residues. Germline values: CDR1 SGHKS, CDR2 YYEKEE (reference sequence). V was trimmed by 4 bases and J by 6 bases, leaving 19 bases between them.

The chain links TRBV15 to TRBJ1-1, with no clear D. CDR1 and CDR2 (germline): LNHNV, YYDKDF (reference sequence). CDR3 size: 15 residues. V shed 1 base and J shed 1 base, with 10 bases lying between them. CDR3 region: CATSRVLGWNTEAFF. The CDR3 region has the DNA TGTGCCACCAGCAGAGTCCTAGGCTGGAACACTGAAGCTTTCTTT.